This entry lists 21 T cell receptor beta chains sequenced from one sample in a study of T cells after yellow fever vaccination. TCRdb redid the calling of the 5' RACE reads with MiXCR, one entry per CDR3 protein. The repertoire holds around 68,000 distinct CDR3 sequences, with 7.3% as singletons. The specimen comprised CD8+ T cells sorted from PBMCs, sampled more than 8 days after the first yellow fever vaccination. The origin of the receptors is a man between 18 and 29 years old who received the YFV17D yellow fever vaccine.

The CDR3 reads CASSESDTQETQYF. The CDR3 DNA is TGTGCCAGCAGTGAATCGGACACCCAAGAGACCCAGTACTTC. This chain links TRBV2 with TRBJ2-5; tentative D call: TRBD1 (5 bases). The CDR3 extends over 14 amino acids. V lost 2 bases and J 1 base, leaving 8 bases between the germline ends. CDR1 is SNHLY, CDR2 FYNNEI, per germline.

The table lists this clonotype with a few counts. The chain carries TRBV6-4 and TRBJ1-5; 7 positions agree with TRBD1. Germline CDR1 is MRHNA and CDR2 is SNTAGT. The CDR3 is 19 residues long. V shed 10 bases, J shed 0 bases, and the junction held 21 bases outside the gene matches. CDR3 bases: TGTGCCACCCGCCTTTTTGGGGACAGAAGCATGGATAGCAATCAGCCCCAGCATTTT. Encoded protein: CATRLFGDRSMDSNQPQHF.

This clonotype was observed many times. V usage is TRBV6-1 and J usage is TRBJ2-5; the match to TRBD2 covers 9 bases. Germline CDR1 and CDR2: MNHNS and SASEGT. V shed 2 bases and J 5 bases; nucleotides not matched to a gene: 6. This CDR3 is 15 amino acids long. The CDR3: CASSETAGGPETQYF. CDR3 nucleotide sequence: TGTGCCAGCAGTGAAACGGCGGGGGGGCCTGAGACCCAGTACTTC.

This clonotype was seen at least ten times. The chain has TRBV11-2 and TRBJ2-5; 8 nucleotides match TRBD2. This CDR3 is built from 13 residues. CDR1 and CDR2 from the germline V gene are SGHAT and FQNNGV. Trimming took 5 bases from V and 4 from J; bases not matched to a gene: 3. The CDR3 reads CASSPGRVETQYF. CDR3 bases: TGTGCCAGCAGCCCCGGGAGGGTAGAGACCCAGTACTTC.

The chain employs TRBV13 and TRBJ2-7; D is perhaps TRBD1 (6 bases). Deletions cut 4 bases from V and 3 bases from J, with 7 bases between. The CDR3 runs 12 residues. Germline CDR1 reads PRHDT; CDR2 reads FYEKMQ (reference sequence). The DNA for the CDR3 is TGTGCCAGCAGCTCCAGGGGCTACGAGCAGTACTTC. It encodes CASSSRGYEQYF.

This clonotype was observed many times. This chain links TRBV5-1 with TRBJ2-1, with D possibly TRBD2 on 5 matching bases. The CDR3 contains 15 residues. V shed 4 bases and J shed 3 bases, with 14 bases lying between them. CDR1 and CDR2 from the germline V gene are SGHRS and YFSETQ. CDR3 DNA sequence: TGCGCCAGCAGCCCGAAACGGGGAAACTACAATGAGCAGTTCTTC. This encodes CASSPKRGNYNEQFF. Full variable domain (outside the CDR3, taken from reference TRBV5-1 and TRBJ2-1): KAGVTQTPRYLIKTRGQQVTLSCSPISGHRSVSWYQQTPGQGLQFLFEYFSETQRNKGNFPGRFSGRQFSNSRSEMNVSTLELGDSALYLCASSPKRGNYNEQFFGPGTRLTVL.

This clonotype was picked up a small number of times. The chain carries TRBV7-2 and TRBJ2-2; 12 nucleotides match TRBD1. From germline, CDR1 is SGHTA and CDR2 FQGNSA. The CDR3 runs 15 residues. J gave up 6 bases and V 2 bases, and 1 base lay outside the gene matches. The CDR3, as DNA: TGTGCCAGCAGCTTAAGGGACAGGGGGCCCGGGGAGCTGTTTTTT. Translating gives CASSLRDRGPGELFF.

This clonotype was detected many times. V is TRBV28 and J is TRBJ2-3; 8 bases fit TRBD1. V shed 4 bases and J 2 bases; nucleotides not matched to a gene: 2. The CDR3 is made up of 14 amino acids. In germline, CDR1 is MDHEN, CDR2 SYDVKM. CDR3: CASSWGQATDTQYF. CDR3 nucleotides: TGTGCCAGCAGTTGGGGACAGGCCACAGATACGCAGTATTTT. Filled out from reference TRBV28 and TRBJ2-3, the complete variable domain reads DVKVTQSSRYLVKRTGEKVFLECVQDMDHENMFWYRQDPGLGLRLIYFSYDVKMKEKGDIPEGYSVSREKKERFSLILESASTNQTSMYLCASSWGQATDTQYFGPGTRLTVL.

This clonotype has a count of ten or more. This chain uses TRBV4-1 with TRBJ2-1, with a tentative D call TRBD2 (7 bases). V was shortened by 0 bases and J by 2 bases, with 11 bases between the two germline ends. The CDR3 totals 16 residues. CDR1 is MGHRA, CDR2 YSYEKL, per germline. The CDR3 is CASSQEGGGAYNEQFF. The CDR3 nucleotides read TGCGCCAGCAGCCAAGAAGGCGGGGGCGCCTACAATGAGCAGTTCTTC.

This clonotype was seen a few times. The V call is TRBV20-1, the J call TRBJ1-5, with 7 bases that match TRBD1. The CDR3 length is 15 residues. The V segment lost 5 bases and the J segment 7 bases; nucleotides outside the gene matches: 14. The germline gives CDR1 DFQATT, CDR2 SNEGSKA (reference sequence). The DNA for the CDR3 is TGCAGTGCTTCCGAACCGGGACAGTCGAAACAGCCCCAGCATTTT. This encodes CSASEPGQSKQPQHF.

The CDR3 reads CASSLEDSYEQYF. As DNA, the CDR3 is TGTGCCAGCAGCTTAGAGGACAGCTACGAGCAGTACTTC. The chain recombines TRBV11-2 with TRBJ2-7; weak D call: TRBD1 (6 bases). There are 13 residues in the CDR3. Per the germline V gene, CDR1 is SGHAT and CDR2 is FQNNGV. Trimming cost V 0 bases and J 3 bases, with 6 bases left between them.

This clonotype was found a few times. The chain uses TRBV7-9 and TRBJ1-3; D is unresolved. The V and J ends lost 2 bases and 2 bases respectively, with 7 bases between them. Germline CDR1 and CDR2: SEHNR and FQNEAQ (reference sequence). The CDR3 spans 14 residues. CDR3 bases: TGTGCCAGCAGCTTATTAGTAGCTGGAAACACCATATATTTT. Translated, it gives CASSLLVAGNTIYF.

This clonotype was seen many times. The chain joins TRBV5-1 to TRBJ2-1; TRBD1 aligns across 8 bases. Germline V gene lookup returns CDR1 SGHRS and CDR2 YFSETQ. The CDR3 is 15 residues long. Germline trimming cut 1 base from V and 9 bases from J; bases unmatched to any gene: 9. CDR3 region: CASSLYQGALIEQFF. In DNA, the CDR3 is TGCGCCAGCAGCTTGTATCAGGGGGCGTTAATTGAGCAGTTCTTC.

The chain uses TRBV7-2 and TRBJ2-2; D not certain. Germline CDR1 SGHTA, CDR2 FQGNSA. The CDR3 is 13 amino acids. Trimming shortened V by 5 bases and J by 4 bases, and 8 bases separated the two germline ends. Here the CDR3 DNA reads TGTGCCAGCAGCGGTTTTCCCACCGGGGAGCTGTTTTTT. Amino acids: CASSGFPTGELFF.

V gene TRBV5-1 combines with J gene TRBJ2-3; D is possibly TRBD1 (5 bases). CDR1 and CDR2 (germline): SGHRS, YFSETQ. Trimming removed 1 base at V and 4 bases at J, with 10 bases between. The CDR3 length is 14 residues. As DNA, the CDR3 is TGCGCCAGCAGCTTGTTGCAGGGCCCAGATACGCAGTATTTT. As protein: CASSLLQGPDTQYF.

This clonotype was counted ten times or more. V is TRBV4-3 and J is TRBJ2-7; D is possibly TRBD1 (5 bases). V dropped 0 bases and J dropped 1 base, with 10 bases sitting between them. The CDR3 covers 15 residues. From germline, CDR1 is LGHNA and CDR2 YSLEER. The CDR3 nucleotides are TGCGCCAGCAGCCAAGATGATGCAGGGTCCTACGAGCAGTACTTC. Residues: CASSQDDAGSYEQYF.

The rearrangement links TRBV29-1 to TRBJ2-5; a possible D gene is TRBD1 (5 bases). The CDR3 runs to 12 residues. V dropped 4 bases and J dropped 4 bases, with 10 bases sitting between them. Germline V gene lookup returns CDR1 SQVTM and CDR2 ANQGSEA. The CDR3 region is CSVAGFGETQYF. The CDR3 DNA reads TGCAGCGTTGCAGGGTTCGGAGAGACCCAGTACTTC. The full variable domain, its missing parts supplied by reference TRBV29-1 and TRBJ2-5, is SAVISQKPSRDICQRGTSLTIQCQVDSQVTMMFWYRQQPGQSLTLIATANQGSEATYESGFVIDKFPISRPNLTFSTLTVSNMSPEDSSIYLCSVAGFGETQYFGPGTRLLVL.

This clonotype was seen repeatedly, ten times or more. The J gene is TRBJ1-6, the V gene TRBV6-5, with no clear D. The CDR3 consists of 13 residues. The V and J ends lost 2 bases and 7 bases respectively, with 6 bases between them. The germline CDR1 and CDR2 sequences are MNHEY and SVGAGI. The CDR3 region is CASSYGRNSPLHF. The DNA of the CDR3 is TGTGCCAGCAGTTACGGGAGAAATTCACCCCTCCACTTT.

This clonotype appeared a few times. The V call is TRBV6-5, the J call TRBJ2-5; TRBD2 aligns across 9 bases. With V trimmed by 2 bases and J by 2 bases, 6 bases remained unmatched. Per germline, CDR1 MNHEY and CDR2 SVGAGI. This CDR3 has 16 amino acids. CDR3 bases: TGTGCCAGCAGTTACGCTAGCGGGATTTTACAAGAGACCCAGTACTTC. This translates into CASSYASGILQETQYF.

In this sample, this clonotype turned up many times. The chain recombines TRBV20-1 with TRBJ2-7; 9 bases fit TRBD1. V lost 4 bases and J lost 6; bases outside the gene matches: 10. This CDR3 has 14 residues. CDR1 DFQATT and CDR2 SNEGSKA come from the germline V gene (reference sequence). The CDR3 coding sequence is TGCAGTGCTAAAGGACAGGGGAGGGAGCTCGAGCAGTACGTC. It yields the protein CSAKGQGRELEQYV.

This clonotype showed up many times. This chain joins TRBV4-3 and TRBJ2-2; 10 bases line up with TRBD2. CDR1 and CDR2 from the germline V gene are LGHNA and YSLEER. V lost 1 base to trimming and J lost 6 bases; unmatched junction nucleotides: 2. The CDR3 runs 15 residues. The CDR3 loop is CASSQGLAGAGELFF. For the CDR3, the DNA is TGCGCCAGCAGCCAAGGGCTAGCGGGGGCCGGGGAGCTGTTTTTT.